The entry that follows covers one TCR beta chain sequence. The table came from immunoSEQ multiplex PCR; TCRdb's copy has only in-frame clones and leaves some out. Altogether 65,000 or so clones are present, 80% to 85% being singletons, with the ten largest covering roughly 9.8%. The data were obtained in a study of T cell responses to AZD1222 COVID-19 vaccine. The CDR3 is 12 amino acids. Germline V gives CDR1 MDHEN, CDR2 SYDVKM. The germline V and J ends were trimmed by 4 bases and 9 bases, with 10 bases remaining between them. The chain links TRBV28 to TRBJ2-1; D ambiguous. Sequenced here: peripheral blood, sampled on day 0 of AZD1222 vaccination. This TCR derives from an adult in good health. In DNA form, the CDR3 reads TGTGCCAGCAGTTCCTCGGGCACTGAGCAGTTCTTC. The encoded protein is CASSSSGTEQFF.